This T cell receptor beta chain stems from a study of blood T cell repertoires in COVID-19. For recovered donors of Cohort 3, there were two negative PCRs, clearance, or symptom resolution. Authors' data handling: It was from reference gene primer amplification that nucleated cell counts were estimated. Using immunoSEQ multiplex PCR, the repertoire was profiled, and TCRdb retains in-frame clones only, with some absent. V, J and clone size were drawn from that table, and D and trimming were deduced from the DNA. Counted here are 170,000 or so clones, about 90% occurring once; the ten biggest clones make up 6% to 7.5%. The CDR3 has 14 amino acids. Germline trimming cut 4 bases from V and 2 bases from J; bases unmatched to any gene: 3. The germline V gene encodes CDR1 MGHDK and CDR2 SYGVNS.

The origin of this receptor is a woman between 45 and 60 years old who had recovered from COVID-19. The source material was PBMCs or T cells enriched from blood (not recorded which). V usage is TRBV25-1 and J usage is TRBJ2-5; 8 bases align to TRBD2. The CDR3: CASSVPGGQETQYF. The DNA for the CDR3 is TGTGCCAGCAGTGTTCCGGGAGGGCAAGAGACCCAGTACTTC.